This entry lists 2 T cell receptor beta chains sequenced from one sample in a study of HIV-infected children after antiretroviral therapy interruption. The TCR library was built from RNA with a 3' RACE protocol and unique molecular identifiers. TCRdb re-called the 3' RACE reads through MiXCR, storing one row per CDR3 protein. This table has around 40,000 distinct CDR3 sequences, approximately 7% appearing once. The treatment is: PENTA 11 planned treatment interruption arm or continuous ART arm. Sequenced here: CD45RA+ CD4+ T cells from PBMCs, pooled from several time points, sampled from a donor given antiretroviral therapy, either interrupted or continuous. Regarding subset: naive CD4+ CD45RA+ CD45RO- T cells. The receptors were sampled from a pool of human donors with HIV.

This clonotype was observed many times. The rearrangement links TRBV20-1 to TRBJ2-3; 11 bases line up with TRBD2. Germline V gene sequence: CDR1 DFQATT, CDR2 SNEGSKA (reference sequence). V gave up 0 bases and J gave up 6 bases; unmatched junction bases: 5. There are 15 residues in the CDR3. CDR3 amino acids: CSARDLAGGLDTQYF. The CDR3 DNA is TGCAGTGCTAGAGATTTAGCGGGGGGGCTGGATACGCAGTATTTT.

The sample holds many counts of this clonotype. Mismatch with germline at one junction end may stem from a read error. V usage is TRBV19 and J usage is TRBJ2-4; either TRBD1 or TRBD2 may supply D (5 bases each). Germline assignment: CDR1 LNHDA and CDR2 SQIVND (reference sequence). The CDR3 is made up of 14 amino acids. The CDR3 is CASSIGTEQNTLYF. The CDR3, as DNA: TGTGCCAGCAGTATAGGGACGGAACAAAACACCTTGTACTTT.